The next 23 T cell receptor beta chains were all read from a single sample in a study of monozygotic twins with inflammatory bowel disease. For each CDR3 protein, TCRdb gives one entry from its re-call of the 5' RACE reads, without DNA. Its listing shows approximately 200,000 distinct CDR3 sequences. The sample consisted of blood. All receptors derive from a human donor with ulcerative colitis or Crohn's disease, or a healthy co-twin of an affected twin (not recorded which).

The chain joins TRBV12-3 or TRBV12-4 to TRBJ1-5; TCRdb designates TRBD1, a call that cannot be tested without DNA. The CDR3 covers 15 residues. The CDR3 protein is CASNRAGVGNGPQHF.

The chain combines TRBV6-2 or TRBV6-3 with TRBJ1-2. The CDR3 runs to 11 residues. From germline, CDR1 is MNHEY and CDR2 SVGEGT. CDR3: CASGRNRGYTF.

The rearrangement joins TRBV6-1 to TRBJ2-1. This CDR3 is 14 amino acids long. The V gene's germline CDR1 is MNHNS and CDR2 SASEGT. The CDR3: CASRGRRNNNEQFF.

The rearrangement links TRBV12-3 or TRBV12-4 to TRBJ1-1; as DNA is missing, the TRBD1 call by TCRdb cannot be tested. The CDR3 runs 13 residues. CDR3: CASSLQGISEAFF.

The chain employs TRBV15 and TRBJ2-4. From germline, CDR1 is LNHNV and CDR2 YYDKDF (reference sequence). There are 14 residues in the CDR3. This chain's CDR3 is CATSRAVAKNIQYF.

This CDR3 reads CASSFPEETQYF. The chain employs TRBV5-6 and TRBJ2-5. The CDR3 covers 12 residues. Germline V lookup: CDR1 SGHDT, CDR2 YYEEEE.

The genes are TRBV6-5 and TRBJ1-1. The CDR3 length is 14 residues. Germline V gene sequence: CDR1 MNHEY, CDR2 SVGAGI. CDR3 protein: CASSFADTNTEAFF.

The chain couples TRBV20-1 to TRBJ2-7; TCRdb's D call, TRBD1, is unchecked because there is no DNA. The CDR3 is 14 amino acids. Per germline, CDR1 DFQATT and CDR2 SNEGSKA (reference sequence). The chain's CDR3 is CSARARGNSYEQYF.

V is TRBV7-9 and J is TRBJ1-1; without DNA, the TCRdb call of TRBD1 cannot be checked. The CDR3 has 15 amino acids. In germline, CDR1 is SEHNR, CDR2 FQNEAQ (reference sequence). This chain's CDR3 is CASSLRSGRGTEAFF.

The J gene is TRBJ2-3, the V gene TRBV7-2; TCRdb gives TRBD1 as the D gene, but with no DNA this cannot be confirmed. The length of the CDR3 is 15 residues. The germline CDR1 and CDR2 sequences are SGHTA and FQGNSA. CDR3 loop: CASSPHRGTGFIQYF.

This sequence joins TRBV20-1 and TRBJ2-3; TCRdb lists TRBD1, though no DNA is available to test this call. The germline V gene has CDR1 DFQATT and CDR2 SNEGSKA (reference sequence). CDR3 size: 15 residues. The CDR3 spells CSARRQGAGTDTQYF.

The CDR3 region is CAISGQVNEKLFF. The chain combines TRBV10-3 with TRBJ1-4; TCRdb proposes TRBD1, but this gene call is untestable without DNA. The V gene's germline CDR1 is ENHRY and CDR2 SYGVKD. The CDR3 covers 13 residues.

The V gene is TRBV4-2, the J gene TRBJ1-5; absent DNA, TCRdb's TRBD1 call cannot be checked. The CDR3 loop spans 14 amino acids. From germline, CDR1 is LGHNA and CDR2 YNFKEQ. The CDR3 region is CASSQEVGGQPQHF.

The chain carries TRBV5-1 and TRBJ2-6. In germline, CDR1 is SGHRS, CDR2 YFSETQ. The CDR3 is 16 amino acids. CDR3: CASSFSGSSGANVLTF.

This chain uses TRBV20-1 with TRBJ2-1; TCRdb outputs TRBD1, but without DNA this stays unchecked. Germline assignment: CDR1 DFQATT and CDR2 SNEGSKA (reference sequence). This CDR3 has 13 residues. CDR3 protein: CSARDRGGGPLFF.

The chain links TRBV27 to TRBJ1-2; TCRdb designates TRBD1, a call that cannot be tested without DNA. From germline, CDR1 is MNHEY and CDR2 SMNVEV (reference sequence). The CDR3 has 16 residues. The CDR3 loop reads CASSSGQGKTLHGYTF.

J is TRBJ2-1 and V is TRBV5-1; TCRdb proposes TRBD1, but this gene call is untestable without DNA. The CDR3 is 12 amino acids. The germline V gene has CDR1 SGHRS and CDR2 YFSETQ. CDR3 protein: CASRRGYNEQFF.

The J gene is TRBJ1-6, the V gene TRBV27; the TRBD1 assignment by TCRdb is unverifiable without DNA. From germline, CDR1 is MNHEY and CDR2 SMNVEV (reference sequence). This CDR3 has 14 amino acids. CDR3 loop: CASSLSGAYSPLHF.

The gene calls are TRBV19 and TRBJ1-6. Germline V gene lookup returns CDR1 LNHDA and CDR2 SQIVND (reference sequence). The CDR3 spans 17 residues. CDR3 sequence: CASSPFDSSSYNSPLHF.

The chain uses TRBV10-3 and TRBJ1-1; TCRdb calls TRBD1, which cannot be checked without DNA. Germline V CDR1 and CDR2: ENHRY, SYGVKD. The CDR3 is 14 amino acids. CDR3: CAIGTGALNTEAFF.

The rearrangement uses TRBV7-9 and TRBJ2-3; TCRdb indicates TRBD1, and absent DNA this call remains unverified. Germline V lookup: CDR1 SEHNR, CDR2 FQNEAQ (reference sequence). The CDR3 has 19 residues. CDR3: CASGFPDRVDPFGTDTQYF.

The chain is built from TRBV6-5 and TRBJ2-1; TCRdb picks TRBD2, but there is no DNA to check that call. From germline, CDR1 is MNHEY and CDR2 SVGAGI. The CDR3 length is 16 residues. CDR3 protein: CASSYWGPSSYNEQFF.

This chain connects TRBV12-3 or TRBV12-4 to TRBJ1-1. CDR3 size: 14 residues. The CDR3 sequence is CASSEMVWPPEAFF.